This is a list of T cell receptor beta chains from one sample in a study of neurological immune-mediated disorders. TCRdb reprocessed the 5' RACE reads via MiXCR and lists one record per CDR3 protein. In the table there are fewer than 90,000 distinct CDR3 sequences, over 9% of which are singletons. Sequencing was done on a sample of PBMCs. The receptors come from a man aged 40-55 years in good health. The CDR3 runs from the conserved cysteine through the conserved F or W. The order of the fields is D gene, J gene, clone size, V gene, CDR3 protein, CDR3 DNA. A D gene is named only where the DNA matches it firmly. Some rows mark clone size as missing; the rest say once, few, many or name a class of expanded clone.

-	TRBJ2-6	many	TRBV20-1	CSARSHSGANVLTF	TGCAGTGCTAGGTCCCACTCTGGGGCCAACGTCCTGACTTTC
-	TRBJ2-7	many	TRBV12-3/TRBV12-4	CASSPGSYEQYF	TGTGCCAGCAGCCCTGGCTCCTACGAGCAGTACTTC
TRBD1	TRBJ2-4	many	TRBV28	CASRRTGTDIQYF	TGTGCCAGCAGACGGACAGGGACGGACATTCAGTACTTC
-	TRBJ1-5	many	TRBV18	CASSLGLISNQPQHF	TGTGCCAGCTCACTCGGACTGATTAGCAATCAGCCCCAGCATTTT
TRBD2	TRBJ2-7	many	TRBV2	CASSDLAGSYEQYF	TGTGCCAGCAGTGACCTAGCGGGATCCTACGAGCAGTACTTC
-	TRBJ1-3	-	TRBV18	CASSPTEPSGNTIYF	TGTGCCAGCTCACCCACAGAGCCTTCTGGAAACACCATATATTTT
TRBD1	TRBJ2-1	many	TRBV11-2	CASSLWSRGPNEQFF	TGTGCCAGCAGCTTATGGTCCAGGGGGCCCAATGAGCAGTTCTTC
TRBD2	TRBJ2-5	many	TRBV10-3	CAVQAGIGETQYF	TGTGCCGTCCAAGCGGGAATAGGGGAGACCCAGTACTTC
TRBD2	TRBJ2-5	many	TRBV5-5	CASSMGLAVGETQYF	TGTGCCAGCAGCATGGGACTAGCGGTGGGGGAGACCCAGTACTTC
-	TRBJ2-7	many	TRBV12-3/TRBV12-4	CASSSGGAYEQYF	TGTGCCAGCAGTTCCGGGGGCGCCTACGAGCAGTACTTC
TRBD2	TRBJ2-7	many	TRBV20-1	CSATPGTSGMDEQYF	TGCAGTGCTACCCCCGGGACTAGCGGGATGGACGAGCAGTACTTC
TRBD1	TRBJ1-6	many	TRBV12-3/TRBV12-4	CASRQTGRNSPLHF	TGTGCCAGCAGGCAGACAGGGAGAAATTCACCCCTCCACTTT
TRBD2	TRBJ2-1	many	TRBV5-1	CASSLRSSGGLREQFF	TGCGCCAGCAGCTTGAGGTCTAGCGGGGGGTTAAGGGAGCAGTTCTTC
TRBD2	TRBJ2-7	many	TRBV5-1	CASSSMGGTLYEQYF	TGCGCCAGCAGCTCTATGGGAGGGACTCTCTACGAGCAGTACTTC
-	TRBJ2-7	many	TRBV7-2	CASSTRTTYEQYF	TGTGCCAGCAGCACCCGGACAACCTACGAGCAGTACTTC
-	TRBJ2-7	few	TRBV5-6	CASTNTYGVQWAYEQYF	TGTGCCAGCACCAATACCTATGGAGTCCAATGGGCCTACGAGCAGTACTTC
-	TRBJ2-3	many	TRBV11-2	CASSPGTGTRMSDTQYF	TGTGCCAGCAGCCCCGGGACCGGGACAAGGATGTCAGATACGCAGTATTTT
TRBD1	TRBJ1-2	many	TRBV20-1	CSADPRTGHGYTF	TGCAGTGCGGACCCTAGGACAGGGCATGGCTACACCTTC
TRBD1	TRBJ2-7	few	TRBV18	CASRTGGYEQYF	TGTGCCAGCCGGACAGGGGGCTACGAGCAGTACTTC
-	TRBJ1-2	few	TRBV27	CASSPGPNYGYTF	TGTGCCAGCAGCCCGGGGCCTAACTATGGCTACACCTTC
-	TRBJ2-3	few	TRBV3-1	CASSSQTSSPDTQYF	TGTGCCAGCAGCTCTCAGACGTCAAGCCCCGATACGCAGTATTTT
-	TRBJ2-1	-	TRBV5-1	CASSFLEGVNYNEQFF	TGCGCCAGCAGCTTTCTAGAGGGAGTTAATTACAATGAGCAGTTCTTC
-	TRBJ2-4	many	TRBV7-9	CASSRTELAKNIQYF	TGTGCCAGCAGCCGGACAGAACTAGCCAAAAACATTCAGTACTTC
-	TRBJ2-7	many	TRBV29-1	CSVVLDSYEQYF	TGCAGCGTTGTGTTAGACTCCTACGAGCAGTACTTC
TRBD2	TRBJ2-2	many	TRBV14	CASSRESSGGLNTGELFF	TGTGCCAGCAGCCGCGAATCTAGCGGGGGCCTGAACACCGGGGAGCTGTTTTTT
-	TRBJ2-3	-	TRBV12-3/TRBV12-4	CASRPGLSSTDTQYF	TGTGCCAGCAGACCGGGACTTTCTAGCACAGATACGCAGTATTTT
TRBD1	TRBJ1-2	many	TRBV25-1	CASSRDRDGYTF	TGTGCCAGCAGCCGGGACAGGGATGGCTACACCTTC
-	TRBJ1-4	many	TRBV6-1	CASSETSDLKLFF	TGTGCCAGCAGTGAAACTTCGGACTTAAAACTGTTTTTT
TRBD1	TRBJ2-5	many	TRBV5-1	CASRTGQGIQETQYF	TGCGCCAGCAGAACGGGACAGGGAATCCAAGAGACCCAGTACTTC
TRBD1	TRBJ2-3	few	TRBV12-3/TRBV12-4	CASRTTTGGTDTQYF	TGTGCCAGCAGAACGACCACAGGGGGCACAGATACGCAGTATTTT
-	TRBJ2-3	many	TRBV6-2/TRBV6-3	CASSDPKGPGPYF	TGTGCCAGCAGCGACCCGAAGGGGCCTGGGCCGTATTTT
-	TRBJ2-6	many	TRBV5-5	CASSLAPISSGANVLTF	TGTGCCAGCAGCTTGGCCCCCATTAGCTCTGGGGCCAACGTCCTGACTTTC
-	TRBJ2-5	many	TRBV27	CASSKTPPGGPETQYF	TGTGCCAGCAGTAAAACCCCCCCCGGGGGGCCAGAGACCCAGTACTTC
-	TRBJ2-7	many	TRBV12-3/TRBV12-4	CASSLASGDEQYF	TGTGCCAGCAGTTTAGCAAGTGGAGACGAGCAGTACTTC
-	TRBJ2-1	many	TRBV6-5	CATYRINEQFF	TGTGCCACCTACCGGATCAATGAGCAGTTCTTC
TRBD2	TRBJ2-7	-	TRBV7-3	CASSLFGGGDKQYF	TGTGCCAGCAGCTTGTTCGGGGGGGGGGACAAGCAGTACTTC
-	TRBJ1-2	few	TRBV20-1	CSANTNSDGYTF	TGCAGTGCCAACACAAATTCTGACGGCTACACCTTC
-	TRBJ2-1	many	TRBV5-6	CASSLTGPYNEQFF	TGTGCCAGCAGCTTAACGGGGCCGTACAATGAGCAGTTCTTC
-	TRBJ2-3	-	TRBV6-1	CASRRAPDTQYF	TGTGCCAGCAGGCGGGCCCCTGATACGCAGTATTTT
TRBD1	TRBJ2-5	many	TRBV7-2	CASSRDRFSETQYF	TGTGCCAGCAGCCGGGACAGGTTCTCAGAGACCCAGTACTTC
-	TRBJ2-7	-	TRBV27	CASSLTGVHEQYF	TGTGCCAGCAGTTTAACTGGGGTTCACGAGCAGTACTTC
-	TRBJ1-1	-	TRBV16	CASSPGYNTEAFF	TGTGCCAGCAGCCCCGGGTATAACACAGAAGCTTTCTTT
-	TRBJ2-3	few	TRBV11-2	CASILKGSQGLGTQYF	TGTGCCAGCATCCTGAAAGGGTCCCAAGGCCTGGGTACGCAGTATTTT
TRBD1	TRBJ2-7	many	TRBV5-1	CASSLATGGPSYEQYF	TGCGCCAGCAGCTTGGCGACAGGGGGCCCATCCTACGAGCAGTACTTC
TRBD1	TRBJ2-2	many	TRBV14	CASSQTGDRRTGELFF	TGTGCCAGCAGCCAGACCGGGGACAGGCGGACCGGGGAGCTGTTTTTT
-	TRBJ2-7	-	TRBV30	CAWSSALGTSYEQYF	TGTGCCTGGTCCTCGGCCCTAGGGACCTCCTACGAGCAGTACTTC
-	TRBJ2-7	-	TRBV10-3	CAPNRSYEQYF	TGTGCCCCCAACCGGAGCTACGAGCAGTACTTC
-	TRBJ1-1	many	TRBV14	CASTATGQGGITEAFF	TGTGCCAGCACAGCAACGGGTCAGGGAGGTATCACTGAAGCTTTCTTT
-	TRBJ1-5	many	TRBV7-3	CASSLAHDQPQHF	TGTGCCAGCAGCTTAGCCCATGATCAGCCCCAGCATTTT
-	TRBJ2-2	-	TRBV12-3/TRBV12-4	CANTLPLGNTGELFF	TGTGCCAACACCCTCCCGCTGGGGAACACCGGGGAGCTGTTTTTT
TRBD1	TRBJ1-1	many	TRBV14	CASSQDKGALNTEAFF	TGTGCCAGCAGCCAAGATAAGGGGGCACTGAACACTGAAGCTTTCTTT
-	TRBJ1-1	few	TRBV5-1	CASSWMTDPTEAFF	TGCGCCAGCAGCTGGATGACAGACCCCACTGAAGCTTTCTTT
-	TRBJ2-7	many	TRBV5-4	CASSVEGGGEQYF	TGTGCCAGCAGCGTGGAGGGGGGAGGAGAGCAGTACTTC
-	TRBJ2-5	many	TRBV3-1	CASSQVAGYQETQYF	TGTGCCAGCAGCCAAGTGGCGGGTTACCAAGAGACCCAGTACTTC